A selection of T cell receptor beta chains follows, all from one sample in a study of CD8+CD57+ T cells in acquired aplastic anemia. TCRdb reprocessed the reads via MiXCR and lists one record per CDR3 protein. The sample holds 150,000 to 200,000 distinct CDR3 sequences, 45% to 55% seen once. Sequenced sample: sorted CD4+, CD8+, or CD8+CD57+ T cells (not recorded which) from PBMCs. These receptors were collected from a human donor with aplastic anemia. Each CDR3 is given without its conserved first and last residue.

V gene: TRBV7-2
CDR3 protein: ASSLSSETQY

V gene: TRBV4-2
CDR3 protein: ASSAGTGEFSPLH

V gene: TRBV24-1
CDR3 protein: ATSDPGQKQY

V gene: TRBV18
CDR3 protein: ASSPPGPRRDTQY

V gene: TRBV7-3
CDR3 protein: ASSSEFQETQY

V gene: TRBV19
CDR3 protein: ASSIEGGGNTEAF

V gene: TRBV7-9
CDR3 protein: ASSLGQGGDEQY

V gene: TRBV7-9
CDR3 protein: ASSVRDSPLH

V gene: TRBV29-1
CDR3 protein: SVTGLGDNEQF

V gene: TRBV20-1
CDR3 protein: SARSGREQF

V gene: TRBV24-1
CDR3 protein: ATSALGLHEQY